Listed here are 9 T cell receptor beta chains from one sample, sequenced in a study of blood T cell repertoires in COVID-19. Assay: immunoSEQ multiplex PCR; the TCRdb copy retains only in-frame clones and omits some. The data contain about 75,000 clones, about 74% of them seen just once; the ten biggest clones take up just over 2.5%. Sequenced material: peripheral blood. These receptors were obtained from a human donor with acute or convalescent COVID-19. The donor label of this sample is uncertain.

The J gene is TRBJ2-4, the V gene TRBV5-6; tentative D call: TRBD1 (6 bases). Germline V gene data show CDR1 as SGHDT and CDR2 as YYEEEE. Trimming cost V 3 bases and J 2 bases, with 9 bases left between them. There are 14 residues in the CDR3. CDR3 sequence reads: CASSYRDTKNIQYF. The DNA of the CDR3 is TGTGCCAGCAGCTACAGGGATACCAAAAACATTCAGTACTTC.

This chain joins TRBV6-2 or TRBV6-3 and TRBJ2-7; possible D gene TRBD2, 5 bases. Trimming removed 2 bases from V and 0 bases from J, with 8 bases in between. There are 14 residues in the CDR3. Germline-derived CDR1 and CDR2 are MNHEY and SVGEGT. The CDR3 sequence is CASSYTGSSYEQYV. Here the CDR3 DNA reads TGTGCCAGCAGTTACACGGGGAGCTCCTACGAGCAGTACGTC.

The chain joins TRBV10-3 to TRBJ1-2, with 8 bases aligning to TRBD1. Germline V gene data show CDR1 as ENHRY and CDR2 as SYGVKD. The CDR3 is 13 residues long. Unmatched junction bases numbered 10, after V lost 10 bases and J lost 6 bases. The CDR3 reads CATQGSGGNGYTF. CDR3 DNA sequence: TGTGCCACCCAGGGGTCAGGGGGCAATGGCTACACCTTC.

V is TRBV24-1 and J is TRBJ2-7; weak D call: TRBD1 (5 bases). The germline V gene encodes CDR1 KGHDR and CDR2 SFDVKD. This CDR3 contains 11 residues. Trimming took 9 bases from V and 9 from J, leaving 14 bases between them. CDR3 in DNA: TGTGCCACCGGGGCTATCGCGCCGCAGTACTTC. It yields the protein CATGAIAPQYF.

The chain recombines TRBV28 with TRBJ1-1; 8 bases are a match to TRBD1. The CDR3 extends over 17 amino acids. Germline values: CDR1 MDHEN, CDR2 SYDVKM. The J segment lost 4 bases and the V segment lost 6 bases, leaving 16 bases of the junction unmatched. CDR3 residues: CASRWDGAGGRVTEAFF. The CDR3 DNA reads TGTGCCAGCAGGTGGGACGGGGCAGGGGGCCGGGTCACTGAAGCTTTCTTT.

The chain couples TRBV6-5 to TRBJ1-5; possible D gene TRBD1, 5 bases. Germline lookup yields CDR1 MNHEY and CDR2 SVGAGI. V was shortened by 6 bases and J by 3 bases, with 15 bases between the two germline ends. The length of the CDR3 is 15 residues. The CDR3 DNA is TGTGCCAGCAGACGTACCAGGGAAATCAATCAGCCCCAGCATTTT. Amino acid sequence: CASRRTREINQPQHF.

This clone was detected a few times. V is TRBV28 and J is TRBJ2-1; 9 nucleotides match TRBD2. V shed 1 base and J 4 bases; nucleotides not matched to a gene: 5. CDR1 and CDR2 from the germline V gene are MDHEN and SYDVKM. The CDR3 contains 16 residues. As DNA, the CDR3 is TGTGCCAGCAGTTTATTTCCTAGCGGGACATACAATGAGCAGTTCTTC. Amino acid sequence: CASSLFPSGTYNEQFF.

The chain recombines TRBV2 with TRBJ1-6, with TRBD1 matching over 8 bases. Germline lookup yields CDR1 SNHLY and CDR2 FYNNEI. This CDR3 region has 14 residues. The ends lost 6 bases at V and 12 bases at J; junction bases unmatched: 10. The CDR3 DNA sequence: TGTGCCAGCAGGTCTGCAGGGGGCCCGGGACCCCTCCACTTT. Protein sequence: CASRSAGGPGPLHF.

V gene TRBV28 combines with J gene TRBJ1-6; perhaps TRBD1 as D (6 bases). CDR3 size: 14 residues. V lost 2 bases to trimming and J lost 10 bases, with 12 bases between them. Germline V gene sequence: CDR1 MDHEN, CDR2 SYDVKM. DNA for the CDR3: TGTGCCAGCAGTTTACCAACAGGGAACTCACCCCTCCACTTT. Amino acid sequence: CASSLPTGNSPLHF.